The rows below give T cell receptor beta chains drawn from one sample of a study of T cell changes during pregnancy in multiple sclerosis. Only in-frame clones appear in the TCRdb table, and some are missing; sequencing was by immunoSEQ multiplex PCR. The table lists tens of thousands of clones, 85% to 90% of them singletons, with over 0.6% in the top ten. The sequencing used CD4+ T cells from peripheral blood mononuclear cells, collected in the first trimester of pregnancy. These receptor sequences come from a female donor in good health, enrolled as a control in a pregnancy study. Each CDR3 is given with its conserved first and last residue. Not all rows give a size; the values are once, few, many and, for expanded clones, a class.

clone size	V gene	J gene	CDR3 protein
-	TRBV11-2	TRBJ1-1	CASSLYRAAEAFF
-	TRBV25-1	TRBJ2-1	CASSEMDSNNEQFF
-	TRBV4-1	TRBJ2-4	CASSPQTAKNIQYF
few	TRBV5-1	TRBJ2-2	CASSRGQANTGELFF
-	TRBV7-8	TRBJ2-7	CASSLVSGISYEQYF
-	TRBV25-1	TRBJ1-1	CASSVTGTGTEAFF
-	TRBV7-8	TRBJ1-1	CASSLAGDRGTEAFF
-	TRBV7-2	TRBJ2-7	CASSISNRDRGSYEQYF
-	TRBV10-1	TRBJ2-7	CASSDGTSGHEQYF
-	TRBV4-1	TRBJ1-5	CASSQEYRNNQPQHF
once	TRBV12-5	TRBJ2-1	CASGFVRGGEQFF
-	TRBV2	TRBJ1-1	CASSEVSILEAFF
-	TRBV28	TRBJ1-5	CASSFHPEGPSNQPQHF
-	TRBV19	TRBJ2-5	CASRSTGEETQYF